This is a list of T cell receptor beta chains from one sample in a study of T cells in Graves' hyperthyroidism and ophthalmopathy. One entry per CDR3 protein results from TCRdb running MiXCR on the multiplex PCR reads. In the table there are 300,000 to 500,000 distinct CDR3 sequences, about 14% of which are singletons. Sequencing was done on a sample of blood. These receptor sequences come from a man aged 45 to 65 with Graves' ophthalmopathy. Each CDR3 is given with its conserved first and last residue. The D gene is left open where the match is weak. Clone size, where shown, is once, few, many, or a class for clones that have expanded.

DNA: TGTGCCAGCAGTTACTCGATTTGGGATGGCTACACCTTC; CDR3: CASSYSIWDGYTF; J: TRBJ1-2; D: -; length: 13; V: TRBV6-6; size: many
DNA: TGTGCCAGCAGCTTGCAGCGGGAGGGGCACATTCAGTACTTC; CDR3: CASSLQREGHIQYF; J: TRBJ2-4; D: TRBD2; length: 14; V: TRBV9; size: many
DNA: TGCGCCAGCAGCTTGACCCCCCTAGCGGGGATAAGCTCCTACAATGAGCAGTTCTTC; CDR3: CASSLTPLAGISSYNEQFF; J: TRBJ2-1; D: TRBD2; length: 19; V: TRBV5-1; size: many
DNA: TGTGCCAGCAGTTATTCCAAACACATCTCAGATGAGCAGTTCTTC; CDR3: CASSYSKHISDEQFF; J: TRBJ2-1; D: -; length: 15; V: TRBV5-5; size: few
DNA: TGTGCCAGCAGTGAACTAGGGACTAGCGGGAGCACAGATACGCAGTATTTT; CDR3: CASSELGTSGSTDTQYF; J: TRBJ2-3; D: TRBD2; length: 17; V: TRBV6-1; size: few
DNA: TGCGCCAGCAGTGAGAGAGGTAACAATCAGCCCCAGCATTTT; CDR3: CASSERGNNQPQHF; J: TRBJ1-5; D: -; length: 14; V: TRBV10-2; size: few
DNA: TGTGCCAGCAGCCTTCGGGGGCAAGGCTACACCTTC; CDR3: CASSLRGQGYTF; J: TRBJ1-2; D: -; length: 12; V: TRBV7-2; size: -
DNA: TGCGCCAGCAGACCAGGGACAGCGAACACTGAAGCTTTCTTT; CDR3: CASRPGTANTEAFF; J: TRBJ1-1; D: TRBD1; length: 14; V: TRBV5-1; size: few
DNA: TGTGCCAGTAGTATTTCCCTTCTCAACGAGCAGTACTTC; CDR3: CASSISLLNEQYF; J: TRBJ2-7; D: -; length: 13; V: TRBV19; size: few
DNA: TGTGCCAGCAGCTCGGGGGACATCTATGGCTACACCTTC; CDR3: CASSSGDIYGYTF; J: TRBJ1-2; D: -; length: 13; V: TRBV5-4; size: -
DNA: TGCAGCGTTGGCCCACCTGGCGTCAACAATGAGCAGTTCTTC; CDR3: CSVGPPGVNNEQFF; J: TRBJ2-1; D: -; length: 14; V: TRBV29-1; size: many
DNA: TGTGCCAGCAGTTTAATCAGAAACACCGGGGAGCTGTTTTTT; CDR3: CASSLIRNTGELFF; J: TRBJ2-2; D: -; length: 14; V: TRBV12-3/TRBV12-4; size: few
DNA: TGCGCCAGCAGCTTGGACGGACCCGGCGGCACAGATACGCAGTATTTT; CDR3: CASSLDGPGGTDTQYF; J: TRBJ2-3; D: -; length: 16; V: TRBV5-1; size: many
DNA: TGCAGTGCTAGAGATAGTACAAGCGGGAGCAACACCGGGGAGCTGTTTTTT; CDR3: CSARDSTSGSNTGELFF; J: TRBJ2-2; D: TRBD2; length: 17; V: TRBV20-1; size: few
DNA: TGCGCCAGCAGTTGGGGAGGGGCCTCCTACGAGCAGTACTTC; CDR3: CASSWGGASYEQYF; J: TRBJ2-7; D: TRBD2; length: 14; V: TRBV5-1; size: -
DNA: TGTGCCAGCAGTTTGGAGGGTAGCGGGACTCCCTGGGAGCAGTACTTC; CDR3: CASSLEGSGTPWEQYF; J: TRBJ2-7; D: TRBD2; length: 16; V: TRBV28; size: many
DNA: TGTGCCTGGGGCAGGGGACAGGGGAACACTGAAGCTTTCTTT; CDR3: CAWGRGQGNTEAFF; J: TRBJ1-1; D: TRBD1; length: 14; V: TRBV30; size: many
DNA: TGTGCCAGCTGGATGGGACAGGGGTACGAGCAGTACTTC; CDR3: CASWMGQGYEQYF; J: TRBJ2-7; D: TRBD1; length: 13; V: TRBV10-3; size: many
DNA: TGTGCCAGCAGTGTGGGGGCGAGGGCTTTCTTT; CDR3: CASSVGARAFF; J: TRBJ1-1; D: -; length: 11; V: TRBV2; size: -
DNA: TGTGCCACCAGCAGAGATGGACTAGCGGGAAACGAGCAGTACTTC; CDR3: CATSRDGLAGNEQYF; J: TRBJ2-7; D: TRBD2; length: 15; V: TRBV15; size: few
DNA: TGTGCCAGCAGCTTCCGGGACCCCGCGGGCTATGGCTACACCTTC; CDR3: CASSFRDPAGYGYTF; J: TRBJ1-2; D: -; length: 15; V: TRBV7-8; size: few
DNA: TGTGCCAGCAGTTTAGGAACAGGGGATCCCTACAATGAGCAGTTCTTC; CDR3: CASSLGTGDPYNEQFF; J: TRBJ2-1; D: TRBD1; length: 16; V: TRBV28; size: many
DNA: TGTGCCACCAGTGATTTTTATCGGGACTACAATGAGCAGTTCTTC; CDR3: CATSDFYRDYNEQFF; J: TRBJ2-1; D: -; length: 15; V: TRBV24-1; size: many
DNA: TGTGCCTGGGACGGACGGTCCTACGAGCAGTACTTC; CDR3: CAWDGRSYEQYF; J: TRBJ2-7; D: -; length: 12; V: TRBV30; size: many
DNA: TGTGCCAGCAGTGAAGCTTATAGCAATCAGCCCCAGCATTTT; CDR3: CASSEAYSNQPQHF; J: TRBJ1-5; D: -; length: 14; V: TRBV2; size: many
DNA: TGCAGCGTTTTGTTTTGGGGTGGTGAGCAGTTCTTC; CDR3: CSVLFWGGEQFF; J: TRBJ2-1; D: -; length: 12; V: TRBV29-1; size: -
DNA: TGCAGTGCTTCGCTCGGACTAGGGCAAACAGAGACCCAGTACTTC; CDR3: CSASLGLGQTETQYF; J: TRBJ2-5; D: TRBD2; length: 15; V: TRBV20-1; size: many
DNA: TGTGCCAGCAGTCCAGGGACTAGCCGACAAGATACGCAGTATTTT; CDR3: CASSPGTSRQDTQYF; J: TRBJ2-3; D: TRBD2; length: 15; V: TRBV27; size: few
DNA: TGTGCCAGCAGTTTCAACAGGGGGCACACCGGGGAGCTGTTTTTT; CDR3: CASSFNRGHTGELFF; J: TRBJ2-2; D: TRBD1; length: 15; V: TRBV6-1; size: few
DNA: TGCAGCGGCTCAGCGGAGACCCAGTACTTC; CDR3: CSGSAETQYF; J: TRBJ2-5; D: -; length: 10; V: TRBV29-1; size: many
DNA: TGCGCCAGCAGCGGACGGGACTATGTGTATTTT; CDR3: CASSGRDYVYF; J: TRBJ2-3; D: TRBD2; length: 11; V: TRBV6-2/TRBV6-3; size: -
DNA: TGTGCCAGCAGCATATCCGGGACATCGAAGGACACCGGGGAGCTGTTTTTT; CDR3: CASSISGTSKDTGELFF; J: TRBJ2-2; D: -; length: 17; V: TRBV7-9; size: -
DNA: TGTGCCAGCACCTCAGGGGGGGACACCGTCTACGAGCAGTACTTC; CDR3: CASTSGGDTVYEQYF; J: TRBJ2-7; D: -; length: 15; V: TRBV7-2; size: -
DNA: TGTGCCAGCAGCCTTGGAAGCGGGAGCCCCTACGAGCAGTACTTC; CDR3: CASSLGSGSPYEQYF; J: TRBJ2-7; D: TRBD2; length: 15; V: TRBV3-1; size: few
DNA: TGTGCCAGCAGCAGACTAGGAGGCTACAATGAGCAGTTCTTC; CDR3: CASSRLGGYNEQFF; J: TRBJ2-1; D: -; length: 14; V: TRBV6-1; size: -
DNA: TGCAGCGTTGGTAGGGGAGTAGAAGATACGCAGTATTTT; CDR3: CSVGRGVEDTQYF; J: TRBJ2-3; D: -; length: 13; V: TRBV29-1; size: many
DNA: TGTGCCAGCAGCCAAGGGGACAGGGTTATAGTCCGGCGCTGGGGGGAGAATGAGCAGTTCTTC; CDR3: CASSQGDRVIVRRWGENEQFF; J: TRBJ2-1; D: TRBD1; length: 21; V: TRBV3-1; size: many
DNA: TGTGCCAGCAGTGAATCGACTAGCGGGTCAGATACGCAGTATTTT; CDR3: CASSESTSGSDTQYF; J: TRBJ2-3; D: TRBD2; length: 15; V: TRBV6-1; size: few
DNA: TGTGCCAGCAGTTTAGGAAGGGCCTTCGAGCAGTACTTC; CDR3: CASSLGRAFEQYF; J: TRBJ2-7; D: -; length: 13; V: TRBV28; size: many
DNA: TGTGCCAGCAGTCTCGGTTACAAGCAGTACTTC; CDR3: CASSLGYKQYF; J: TRBJ2-7; D: -; length: 11; V: TRBV12-3/TRBV12-4; size: -
DNA: TGTGCCAGCAGCTTCTCGGGAAACATTCAGTACTTC; CDR3: CASSFSGNIQYF; J: TRBJ2-4; D: -; length: 12; V: TRBV7-8; size: many
DNA: TGTGCCAGCAGTGAGGCAGGAAGCGGGAGTCAGACCCAGTACTTC; CDR3: CASSEAGSGSQTQYF; J: TRBJ2-5; D: TRBD2; length: 15; V: TRBV6-1; size: many
DNA: TGCAGTGCTAGAGTTGTGGGGGCAGTAGCCGGGGAGCTGTTTTTT; CDR3: CSARVVGAVAGELFF; J: TRBJ2-2; D: -; length: 15; V: TRBV20-1; size: many
DNA: TGTGCCTGGAGTGTTGCGGGGGGCGTACAGACCCAGTACTTC; CDR3: CAWSVAGGVQTQYF; J: TRBJ2-5; D: TRBD2; length: 14; V: TRBV30; size: many
DNA: TGTGCCAGCAGTTACTCGGGGACAGGGGCAAACACCGGGGAGCTGTTTTTT; CDR3: CASSYSGTGANTGELFF; J: TRBJ2-2; D: TRBD1; length: 17; V: TRBV6-5; size: -